These 2 T cell receptor beta chains were all obtained from the same sample, sequenced in a study of blood T cell repertoires in COVID-19. Libraries were prepared by immunoSEQ multiplex PCR; TCRdb keeps only in-frame clonotypes and omits some of them. This sample has approximately 69,000 clones; 81% occur once, and the top ten carry 20% to 25%. What was sequenced was peripheral blood. These receptors were collected from a woman between 65 and 79 years old with acute or convalescent COVID-19.

CDR3 residues: CASTSDWRNNYGYTF. The DNA of the CDR3 is TGTGCCAGCACCTCCGACTGGCGTAATAACTATGGCTACACCTTC. The chain links TRBV6-5 to TRBJ1-2; D not resolved. CDR1 is MNHEY, CDR2 SVGAGI, per germline. V lost 7 bases to trimming and J lost 1 base, with 16 bases between them. The CDR3 runs 15 residues.

The V gene is TRBV19, the J gene TRBJ2-1, with D possibly being TRBD2 (5 bases). CDR3 size: 15 residues. Trimming took off 3 bases at V and 5 bases at J, with 14 bases between the two ends. Looked up from germline, CDR1 is LNHDA and CDR2 is SQIVND (reference sequence). Written as DNA, the CDR3 is TGTGCCAGTAGTATGCGGGCGGCACAAAACAATGAGCAGTTCTTC. It yields the protein CASSMRAAQNNEQFF.